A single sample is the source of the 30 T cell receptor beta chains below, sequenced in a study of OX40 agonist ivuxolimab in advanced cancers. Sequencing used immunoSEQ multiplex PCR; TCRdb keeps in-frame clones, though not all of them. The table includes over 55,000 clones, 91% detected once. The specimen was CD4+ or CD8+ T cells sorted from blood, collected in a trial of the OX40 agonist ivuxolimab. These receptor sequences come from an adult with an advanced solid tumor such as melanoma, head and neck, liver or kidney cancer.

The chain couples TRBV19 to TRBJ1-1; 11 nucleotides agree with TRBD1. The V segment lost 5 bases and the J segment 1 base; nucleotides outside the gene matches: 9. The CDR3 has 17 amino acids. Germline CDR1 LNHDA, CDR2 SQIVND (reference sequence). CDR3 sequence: CASSPRTGGYGNTEAFF. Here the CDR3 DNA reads TGTGCCAGTAGTCCTCGGACAGGGGGCTACGGGAACACTGAAGCTTTCTTT.

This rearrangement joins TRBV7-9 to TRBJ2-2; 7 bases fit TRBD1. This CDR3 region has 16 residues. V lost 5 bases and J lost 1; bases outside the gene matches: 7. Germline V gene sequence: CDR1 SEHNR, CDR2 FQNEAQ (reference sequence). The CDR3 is CASSVDRVENTGELFF. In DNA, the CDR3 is TGTGCCAGCAGCGTCGACAGGGTGGAGAACACCGGGGAGCTGTTTTTT.

CDR3: CASSGPPGYNEKLFF. The CDR3 coding sequence is TGTGCCAGCAGCGGACCCCCGGGCTATAATGAAAAACTGTTTTTT. The chain links TRBV2 to TRBJ1-4; unclear D gene. From germline, CDR1 is SNHLY and CDR2 FYNNEI. CDR3 length: 15 residues. Trimming removed 6 bases from V and 4 bases from J, with 15 bases in between.

DNA of the CDR3: TGTGCCAGCAGTGTATCGCGGGCCGGGGCCAACGTCCTGACTTTC. Translation: CASSVSRAGANVLTF. This chain connects TRBV2 to TRBJ2-6, with a tentative D call TRBD2 (5 bases). Trimming shortened V by 4 bases and J by 4 bases, and 11 bases separated the two germline ends. Germline CDR1 reads SNHLY; CDR2 reads FYNNEI. The CDR3 totals 15 residues.

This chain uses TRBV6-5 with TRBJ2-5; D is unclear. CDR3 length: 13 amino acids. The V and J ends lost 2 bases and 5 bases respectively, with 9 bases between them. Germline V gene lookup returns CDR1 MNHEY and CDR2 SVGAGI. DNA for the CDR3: TGTGCCAGCAGTTACCCCGGTGTGGAGACCCAGTACTTC. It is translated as CASSYPGVETQYF.

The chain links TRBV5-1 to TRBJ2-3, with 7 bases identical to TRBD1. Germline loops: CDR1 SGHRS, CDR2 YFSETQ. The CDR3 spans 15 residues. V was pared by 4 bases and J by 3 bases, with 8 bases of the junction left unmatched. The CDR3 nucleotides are TGCGCCAGCAGCCCTCACAGGGGTTTGACAGATACGCAGTATTTT. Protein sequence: CASSPHRGLTDTQYF. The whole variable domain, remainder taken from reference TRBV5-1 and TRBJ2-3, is KAGVTQTPRYLIKTRGQQVTLSCSPISGHRSVSWYQQTPGQGLQFLFEYFSETQRNKGNFPGRFSGRQFSNSRSEMNVSTLELGDSALYLCASSPHRGLTDTQYFGPGTRLTVL.

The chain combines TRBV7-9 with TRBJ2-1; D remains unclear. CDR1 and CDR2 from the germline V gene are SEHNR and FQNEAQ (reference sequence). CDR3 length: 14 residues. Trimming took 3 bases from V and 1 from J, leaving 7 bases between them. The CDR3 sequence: CASSLAVSYNEQFF. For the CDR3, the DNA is TGTGCCAGCAGCTTGGCGGTATCCTACAATGAGCAGTTCTTC.

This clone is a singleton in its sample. CDR3 amino acids: CASSAGGSPLHF. Written as DNA, the CDR3 is TGTGCCAGCAGCGCCGGCGGGTCACCCCTCCACTTT. The chain carries TRBV9 and TRBJ1-6; D is undetermined. From germline, CDR1 is SGDLS and CDR2 YYNGEE. CDR3 size: 12 residues. Trimming cost V 3 bases and J 10 bases, with 8 bases left between them. Based on the CDR3 plus reference TRBV9 and TRBJ1-6, the full variable domain is DSGVTQTPKHLITATGQRVTLRCSPRSGDLSVYWYQQSLDQGLQFLIQYYNGEERAKGNILERFSAQQFPDLHSELNLSSLELGDSALYFCASSAGGSPLHFGNGTRLTVT.

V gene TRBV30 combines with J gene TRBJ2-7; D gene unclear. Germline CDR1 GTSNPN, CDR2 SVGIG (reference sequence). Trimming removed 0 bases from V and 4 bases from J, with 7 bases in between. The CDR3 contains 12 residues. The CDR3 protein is CAWSVNGYEQYF. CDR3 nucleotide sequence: TGTGCCTGGAGTGTCAACGGTTACGAGCAGTACTTC.

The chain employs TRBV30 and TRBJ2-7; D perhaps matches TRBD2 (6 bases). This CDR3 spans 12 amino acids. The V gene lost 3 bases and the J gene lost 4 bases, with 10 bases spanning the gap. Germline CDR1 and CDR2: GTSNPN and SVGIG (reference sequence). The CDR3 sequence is CAWSWRGYEQYF. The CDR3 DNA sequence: TGTGCCTGGAGCTGGAGGGGATACGAGCAGTACTTC.

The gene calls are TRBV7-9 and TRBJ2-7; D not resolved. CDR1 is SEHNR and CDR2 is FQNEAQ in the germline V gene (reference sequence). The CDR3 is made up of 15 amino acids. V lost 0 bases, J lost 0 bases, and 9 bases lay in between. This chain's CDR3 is CASSLAGIGSYEQYF. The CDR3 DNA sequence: TGTGCCAGCAGCTTAGCGGGGATAGGCTCCTACGAGCAGTACTTC.

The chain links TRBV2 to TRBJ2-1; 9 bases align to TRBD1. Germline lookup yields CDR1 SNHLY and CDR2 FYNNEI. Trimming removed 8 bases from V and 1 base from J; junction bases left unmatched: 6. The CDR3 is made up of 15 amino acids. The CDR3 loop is CASVLGTGSYNEQFF. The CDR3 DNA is TGTGCCAGCGTGTTAGGGACAGGGTCCTACAATGAGCAGTTCTTC.

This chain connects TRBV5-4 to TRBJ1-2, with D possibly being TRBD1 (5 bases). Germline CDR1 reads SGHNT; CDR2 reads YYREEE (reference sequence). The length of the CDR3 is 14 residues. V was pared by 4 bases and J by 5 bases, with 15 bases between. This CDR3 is CASSPRAGLYGYTF. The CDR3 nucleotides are TGTGCCAGCAGCCCCCGGGCAGGGCTATATGGCTACACCTTC.

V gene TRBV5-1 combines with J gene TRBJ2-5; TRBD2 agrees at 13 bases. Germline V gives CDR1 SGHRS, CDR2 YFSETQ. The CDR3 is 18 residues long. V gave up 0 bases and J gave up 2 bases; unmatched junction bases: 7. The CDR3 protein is CASSLGTSGSGTQETQYF. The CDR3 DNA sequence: TGCGCCAGCAGCTTGGGGACTAGCGGGAGTGGGACTCAAGAGACCCAGTACTTC.

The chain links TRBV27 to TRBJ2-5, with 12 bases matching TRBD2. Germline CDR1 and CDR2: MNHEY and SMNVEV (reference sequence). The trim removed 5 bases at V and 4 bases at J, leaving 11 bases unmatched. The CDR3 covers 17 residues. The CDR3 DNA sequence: TGTGCCAGCAGTAAACTAGCGGGGGGTCGTTTTTTAGAGACCCAGTACTTC. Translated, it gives CASSKLAGGRFLETQYF.

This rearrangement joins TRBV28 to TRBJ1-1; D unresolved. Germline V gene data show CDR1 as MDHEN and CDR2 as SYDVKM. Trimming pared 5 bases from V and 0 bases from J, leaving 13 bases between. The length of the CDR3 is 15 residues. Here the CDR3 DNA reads TGTGCCAGCAGTATACCCCGGGGAGTGAACACTGAAGCTTTCTTT. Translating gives CASSIPRGVNTEAFF.

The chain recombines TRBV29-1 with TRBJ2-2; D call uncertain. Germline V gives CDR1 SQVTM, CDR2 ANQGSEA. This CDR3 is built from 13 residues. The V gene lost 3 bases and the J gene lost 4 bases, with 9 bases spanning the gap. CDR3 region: CSVDRTATGELFF. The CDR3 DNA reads TGCAGCGTTGACCGGACGGCCACCGGGGAGCTGTTTTTT.

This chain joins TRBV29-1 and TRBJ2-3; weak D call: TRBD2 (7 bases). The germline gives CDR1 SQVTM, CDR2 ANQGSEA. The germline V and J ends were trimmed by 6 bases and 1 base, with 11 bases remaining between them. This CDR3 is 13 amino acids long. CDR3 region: CSVIGGGTDTQYF. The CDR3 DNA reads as TGCAGCGTGATAGGGGGGGGCACAGATACGCAGTATTTT.

The CDR3 here is CASSGWAGYNEQFF. For the CDR3, the DNA is TGTGCCAGCAGCGGGTGGGCCGGCTACAATGAGCAGTTCTTC. The chain is built from TRBV21-1 and TRBJ2-1; whether TRBD1, the table's D call, matches the DNA was not checked. TRBV21-1 is recorded as a pseudogene. This CDR3 spans 14 amino acids.

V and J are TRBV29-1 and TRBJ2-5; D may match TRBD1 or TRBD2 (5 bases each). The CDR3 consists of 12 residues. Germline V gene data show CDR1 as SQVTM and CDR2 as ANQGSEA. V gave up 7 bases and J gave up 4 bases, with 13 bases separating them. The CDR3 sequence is CSAWDVGETQYF. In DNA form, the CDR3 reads TGCAGCGCTTGGGACGTTGGAGAGACCCAGTACTTC.

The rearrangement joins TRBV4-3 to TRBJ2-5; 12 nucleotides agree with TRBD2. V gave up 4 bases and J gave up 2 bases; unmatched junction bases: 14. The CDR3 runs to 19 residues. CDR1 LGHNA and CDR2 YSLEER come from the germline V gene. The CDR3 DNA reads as TGCGCCAGCAGCCGAAAATATGGACTAGCGGGAATAAGTCAAGAGACCCAGTACTTC. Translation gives CASSRKYGLAGISQETQYF.

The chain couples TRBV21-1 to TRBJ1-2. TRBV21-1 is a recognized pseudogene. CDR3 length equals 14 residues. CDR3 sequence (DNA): TGTGCCAGCACCTATAGGGTTACGGACTATGGCTACACCTTC. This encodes CASTYRVTDYGYTF.

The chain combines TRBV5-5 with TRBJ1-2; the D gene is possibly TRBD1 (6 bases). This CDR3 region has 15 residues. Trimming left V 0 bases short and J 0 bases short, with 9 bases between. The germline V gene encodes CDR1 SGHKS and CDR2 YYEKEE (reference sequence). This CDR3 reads CASSLGQASNYGYTF. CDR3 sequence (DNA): TGTGCCAGCAGCTTGGGACAGGCCTCTAACTATGGCTACACCTTC.

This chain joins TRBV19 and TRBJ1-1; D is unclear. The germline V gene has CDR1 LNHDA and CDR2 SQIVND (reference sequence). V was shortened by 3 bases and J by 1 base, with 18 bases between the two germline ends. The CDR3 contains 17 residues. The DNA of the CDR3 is TGTGCCAGTAGTATCGATGGACCTTCTCTCAAGAACACTGAAGCTTTCTTT. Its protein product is CASSIDGPSLKNTEAFF.

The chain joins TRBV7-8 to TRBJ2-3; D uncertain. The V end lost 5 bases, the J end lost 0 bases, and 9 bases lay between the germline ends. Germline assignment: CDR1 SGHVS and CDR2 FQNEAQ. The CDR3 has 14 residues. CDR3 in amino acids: CASSPAHSTDTQYF. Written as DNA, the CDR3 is TGTGCCAGCAGCCCTGCCCACAGCACAGATACGCAGTATTTT.

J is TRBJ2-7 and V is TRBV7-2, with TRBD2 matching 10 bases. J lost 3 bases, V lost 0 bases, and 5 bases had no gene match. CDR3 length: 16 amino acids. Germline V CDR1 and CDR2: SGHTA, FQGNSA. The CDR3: CASSLALASGGYEQYF. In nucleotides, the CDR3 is TGTGCCAGCAGCTTAGCGCTGGCTAGCGGGGGCTACGAGCAGTACTTC.

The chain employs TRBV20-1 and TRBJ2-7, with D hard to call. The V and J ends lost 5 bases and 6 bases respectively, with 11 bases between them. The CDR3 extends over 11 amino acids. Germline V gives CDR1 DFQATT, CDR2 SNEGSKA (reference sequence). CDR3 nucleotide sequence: TGCAGTGCTTGGGGTCTCTCCGAGCAGTACTTC. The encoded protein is CSAWGLSEQYF.

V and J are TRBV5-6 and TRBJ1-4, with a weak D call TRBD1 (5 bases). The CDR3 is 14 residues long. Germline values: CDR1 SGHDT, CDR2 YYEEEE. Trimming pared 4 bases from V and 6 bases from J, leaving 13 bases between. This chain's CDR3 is CASSLSGPDEKLFF. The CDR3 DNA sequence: TGTGCCAGCAGCCTATCGGGGCCCGATGAAAAACTGTTTTTT.

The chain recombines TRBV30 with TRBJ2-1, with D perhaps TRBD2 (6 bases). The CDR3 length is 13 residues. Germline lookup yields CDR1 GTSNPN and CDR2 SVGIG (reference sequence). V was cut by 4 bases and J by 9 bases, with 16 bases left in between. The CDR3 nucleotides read TGTGCCTGGAATAGGGGAGGAGGAAGTGAGCAGTTCTTC. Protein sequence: CAWNRGGGSEQFF.

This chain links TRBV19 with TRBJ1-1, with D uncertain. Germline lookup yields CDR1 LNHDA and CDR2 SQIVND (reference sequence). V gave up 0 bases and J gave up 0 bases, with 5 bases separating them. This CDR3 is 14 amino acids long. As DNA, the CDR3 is TGTGCCAGTAGTATAGATCGGGTGAACACTGAAGCTTTCTTT. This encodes CASSIDRVNTEAFF.